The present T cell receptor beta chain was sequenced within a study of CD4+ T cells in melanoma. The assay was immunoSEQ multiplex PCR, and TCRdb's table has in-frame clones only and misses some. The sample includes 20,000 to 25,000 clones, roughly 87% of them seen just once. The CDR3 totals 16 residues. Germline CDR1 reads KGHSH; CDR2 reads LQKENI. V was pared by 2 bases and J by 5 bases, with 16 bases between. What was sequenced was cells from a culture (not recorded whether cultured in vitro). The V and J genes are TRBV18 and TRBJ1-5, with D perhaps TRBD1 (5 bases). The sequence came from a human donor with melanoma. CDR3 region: CASSPEEGALYQPQHF. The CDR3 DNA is TGTGCCAGCTCACCAGAGGAAGGGGCGCTTTATCAGCCCCAGCATTTT.